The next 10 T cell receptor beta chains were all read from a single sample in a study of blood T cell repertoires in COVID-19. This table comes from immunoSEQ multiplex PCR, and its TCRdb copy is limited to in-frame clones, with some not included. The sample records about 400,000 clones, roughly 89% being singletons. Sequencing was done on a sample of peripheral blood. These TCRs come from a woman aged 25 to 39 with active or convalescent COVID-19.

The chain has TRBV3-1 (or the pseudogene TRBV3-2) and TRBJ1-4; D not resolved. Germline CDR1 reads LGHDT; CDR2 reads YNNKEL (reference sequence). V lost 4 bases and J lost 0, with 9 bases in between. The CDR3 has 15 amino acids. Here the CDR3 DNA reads TGTGCCAGCAGCCGGACCGGGACAACTAATGAAAAACTGTTTTTT. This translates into CASSRTGTTNEKLFF.

The DNA of the CDR3 is TGTGCCAGCAGCCTCAGGAACACTGAAGCTTTCTTT. Residues: CASSLRNTEAFF. This chain links TRBV6-5 with TRBJ1-1, with no clear D. Germline V gene sequence: CDR1 MNHEY, CDR2 SVGAGI. There are 12 residues in the CDR3. Trimming pared 6 bases from V and 1 base from J, leaving 6 bases between.

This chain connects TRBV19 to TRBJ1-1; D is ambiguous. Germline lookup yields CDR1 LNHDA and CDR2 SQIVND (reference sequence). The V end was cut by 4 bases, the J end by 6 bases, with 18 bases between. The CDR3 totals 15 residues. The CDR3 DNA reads TGTGCCAGTAGTACATATCAGGCGGGCGGCGCTGAAGCTTTCTTT. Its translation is CASSTYQAGGAEAFF.

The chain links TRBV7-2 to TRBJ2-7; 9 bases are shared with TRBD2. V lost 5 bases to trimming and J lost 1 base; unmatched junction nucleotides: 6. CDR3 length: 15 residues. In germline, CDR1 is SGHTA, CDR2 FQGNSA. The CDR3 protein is CASSPVAGGSYEQYF. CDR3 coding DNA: TGTGCCAGCAGCCCCGTCGCGGGAGGGTCCTACGAGCAGTACTTC.

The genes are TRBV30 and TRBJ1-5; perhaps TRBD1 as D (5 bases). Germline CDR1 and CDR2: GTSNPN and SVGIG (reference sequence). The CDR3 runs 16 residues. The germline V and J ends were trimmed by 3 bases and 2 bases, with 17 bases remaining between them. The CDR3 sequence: CAWRGRDAGGNQPQHF. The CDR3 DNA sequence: TGTGCCTGGAGGGGGCGGGATGCGGGAGGCAATCAGCCCCAGCATTTT.

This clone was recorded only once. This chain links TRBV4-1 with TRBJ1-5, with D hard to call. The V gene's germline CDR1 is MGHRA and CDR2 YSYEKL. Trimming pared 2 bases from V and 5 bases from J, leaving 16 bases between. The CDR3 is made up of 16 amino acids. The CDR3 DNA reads TGCGCCAGCAGCCAAACGTGGTCATTAGTAGATCAGCCCCAGCATTTT. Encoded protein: CASSQTWSLVDQPQHF.

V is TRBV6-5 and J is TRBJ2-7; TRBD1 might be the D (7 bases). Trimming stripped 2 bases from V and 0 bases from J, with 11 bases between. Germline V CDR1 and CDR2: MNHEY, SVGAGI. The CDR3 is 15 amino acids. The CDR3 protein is CASSYVQGGSYEQYF. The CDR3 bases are TGTGCCAGCAGTTACGTCCAGGGGGGCTCCTACGAGCAGTACTTC.

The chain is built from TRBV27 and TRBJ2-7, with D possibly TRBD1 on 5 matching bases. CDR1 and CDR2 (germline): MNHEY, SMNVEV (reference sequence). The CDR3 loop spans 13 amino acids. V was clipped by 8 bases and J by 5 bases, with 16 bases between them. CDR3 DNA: TGTGCCAGCTCTTGGGCAGGGTTTAACGAGCAGTACTTC. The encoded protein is CASSWAGFNEQYF.

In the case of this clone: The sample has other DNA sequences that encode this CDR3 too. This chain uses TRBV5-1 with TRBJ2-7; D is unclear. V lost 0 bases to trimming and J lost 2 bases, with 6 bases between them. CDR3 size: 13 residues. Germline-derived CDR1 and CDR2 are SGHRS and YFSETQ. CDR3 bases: TGCGCCAGCAGCTTGGGCAGTACCTACGAGCAGTACTTC. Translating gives CASSLGSTYEQYF.

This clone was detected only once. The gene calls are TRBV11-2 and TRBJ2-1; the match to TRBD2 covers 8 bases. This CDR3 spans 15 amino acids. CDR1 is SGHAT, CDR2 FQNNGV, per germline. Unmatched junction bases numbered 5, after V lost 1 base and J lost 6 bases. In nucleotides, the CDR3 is TGTGCCAGCAGCTTAGTCGGGAGGGGTGGCAATGAGCAGTTCTTC. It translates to CASSLVGRGGNEQFF.